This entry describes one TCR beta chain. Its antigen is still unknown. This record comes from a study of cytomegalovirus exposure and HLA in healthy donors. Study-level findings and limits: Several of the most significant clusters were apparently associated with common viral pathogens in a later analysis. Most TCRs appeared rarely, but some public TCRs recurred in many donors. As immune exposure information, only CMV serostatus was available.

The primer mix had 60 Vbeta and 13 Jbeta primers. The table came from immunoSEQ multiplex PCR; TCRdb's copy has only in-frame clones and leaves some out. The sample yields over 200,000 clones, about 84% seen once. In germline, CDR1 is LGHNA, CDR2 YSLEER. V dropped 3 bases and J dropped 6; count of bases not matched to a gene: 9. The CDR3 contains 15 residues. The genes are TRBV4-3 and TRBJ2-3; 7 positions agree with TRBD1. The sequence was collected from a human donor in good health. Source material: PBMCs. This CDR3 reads CASSHPGQKPDTQYF. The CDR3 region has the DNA TGCGCCAGCAGCCACCCGGGACAGAAACCCGATACGCAGTATTTT.